This T cell receptor beta chain came from a study of response to subunit inactivated influenza vaccine. Study-level findings and limits: Each seasonal influenza vaccination recruits few new T cells, the authors suggested.

TCRdb reprocessed the RT-PCR reads with MiXCR, giving one entry per CDR3 protein. The sample carries about 500,000 distinct CDR3 sequences, about 7.2% recorded once. This clonotype was counted many times. Antigen unknown. CDR1 and CDR2 from the germline V gene are MDHEN and SYDVKM. V lost 2 bases and J 7 bases, leaving 14 bases between the germline ends. The length of the CDR3 is 14 residues. This TCR came from a man aged 45 to 70 who received an inactivated influenza vaccine. Source: PBMCs from blood, taken around 2 years after vaccination. This chain links TRBV28 with TRBJ2-5; D may be TRBD2 (6 bases). The CDR3 is CASSLGSPRGTQYF. CDR3 nucleotide sequence: TGTGCCAGCAGTTTAGGCAGCCCGCGGGGGACCCAGTACTTC. Complete variable domain (other parts from reference TRBV28 and TRBJ2-5): DVKVTQSSRYLVKRTGEKVFLECVQDMDHENMFWYRQDPGLGLRLIYFSYDVKMKEKGDIPEGYSVSREKKERFSLILESASTNQTSMYLCASSLGSPRGTQYFGPGTRLLVL.